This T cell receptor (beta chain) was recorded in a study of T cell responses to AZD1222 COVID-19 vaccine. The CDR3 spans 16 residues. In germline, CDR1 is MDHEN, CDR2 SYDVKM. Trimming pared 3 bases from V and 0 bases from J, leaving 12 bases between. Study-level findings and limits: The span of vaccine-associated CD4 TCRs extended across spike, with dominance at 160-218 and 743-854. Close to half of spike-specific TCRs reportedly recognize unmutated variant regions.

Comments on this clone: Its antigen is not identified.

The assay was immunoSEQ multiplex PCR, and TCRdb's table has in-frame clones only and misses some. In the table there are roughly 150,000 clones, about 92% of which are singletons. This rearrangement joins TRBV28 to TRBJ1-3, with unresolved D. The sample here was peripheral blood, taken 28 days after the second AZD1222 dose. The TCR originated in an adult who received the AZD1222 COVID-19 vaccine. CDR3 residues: CASSFQPPSSGNTIYF. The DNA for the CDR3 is TGTGCCAGCAGTTTCCAGCCTCCGTCCTCTGGAAACACCATATATTTT. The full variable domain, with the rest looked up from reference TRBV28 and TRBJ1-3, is DVKVTQSSRYLVKRTGEKVFLECVQDMDHENMFWYRQDPGLGLRLIYFSYDVKMKEKGDIPEGYSVSREKKERFSLILESASTNQTSMYLCASSFQPPSSGNTIYFGEGSWLTVV.